The T cell receptor (beta chain) described here comes from a study of blood T cell repertoires in COVID-19. The CDR3 totals 16 residues. The junction had 11 bases not matched to a gene; V was cut back by 6 bases and J by 2 bases. Germline V lookup: CDR1 LGHDT, CDR2 YNNKEL (reference sequence). Study processing details: Counts of nucleated cells, estimated from reference gene primer amplification, were obtained. Sequencing used immunoSEQ multiplex PCR; TCRdb keeps in-frame clones, though not all of them. V and J calls and clone size are as listed in that table; D and trimming were resolved from the DNA. The table lists 39,000 or so clones, approximately 90% of them singletons.

The rearrangement links TRBV3-1 (or the pseudogene TRBV3-2) to TRBJ2-5; 8 bases are shared with TRBD2. The sequence was collected from a man between 50 and 59 years old with active COVID-19. What was sequenced was peripheral blood. CDR3: CASSPKIAGRQETQYF. CDR3 DNA: TGTGCCAGCAGTCCTAAAATAGCGGGGAGACAAGAGACCCAGTACTTC.